These 13 T cell receptor beta chains originate from one sample sequenced in a study of blood T cell repertoires in COVID-19. The assay was immunoSEQ multiplex PCR, and TCRdb's table has in-frame clones only and misses some. The sample lists about 24,000 clones, roughly 89% occurring once. The sample was peripheral blood. Receptors were obtained from a human donor in a cohort sampled during active COVID-19.

The chain links TRBV5-1 to TRBJ2-1; TRBD2 matches 12 bases. The CDR3 contains 14 residues. Germline assignment: CDR1 SGHRS and CDR2 YFSETQ. The J segment lost 8 bases and the V segment lost 4 bases, leaving 4 bases of the junction unmatched. CDR3 protein: CASSRTSGDHEQFF. CDR3 coding DNA: TGCGCCAGCAGCCGGACTAGCGGGGATCATGAGCAGTTCTTC. Full variable domain (outside the CDR3, taken from reference TRBV5-1 and TRBJ2-1): KAGVTQTPRYLIKTRGQQVTLSCSPISGHRSVSWYQQTPGQGLQFLFEYFSETQRNKGNFPGRFSGRQFSNSRSEMNVSTLELGDSALYLCASSRTSGDHEQFFGPGTRLTVL.

The V call is TRBV5-4, the J call TRBJ1-1, with 8 bases matching TRBD1. After removal of 2 bases from V and 0 bases from J, the junction contained 6 bases not matched to a gene. Germline-derived CDR1 and CDR2 are SGHNT and YYREEE (reference sequence). The CDR3 sequence is 16 residues long. CDR3 in DNA: TGTGCCAGCAGCTTTGGGCAGGGGGCGTTGAACACTGAAGCTTTCTTT. This sequence encodes CASSFGQGALNTEAFF.

This chain links TRBV5-5 with TRBJ2-7, with TRBD1 identical over 10 bases. Germline values: CDR1 SGHKS, CDR2 YYEKEE (reference sequence). V lost 5 bases and J lost 4; bases outside the gene matches: 9. The CDR3 is 15 residues long. The chain's CDR3 is CASRDDRGLYYEQYF. The CDR3 DNA follows: TGTGCCAGCAGGGATGACAGGGGGCTATATTACGAGCAGTACTTC.

In this sample, this clone turned up once. The chain recombines TRBV2 with TRBJ2-7, with D possibly matching TRBD2 (6 bases). The CDR3 runs to 15 residues. V was cut by 1 base and J by 3 bases, with 13 bases left in between. CDR1 and CDR2 from the germline V gene are SNHLY and FYNNEI. CDR3 protein: CASSEGGVDLYEQYF. In DNA form, the CDR3 reads TGTGCCAGCAGTGAAGGGGGGGTCGACCTCTACGAGCAGTACTTC. Full variable domain (outside the CDR3, taken from reference TRBV2 and TRBJ2-7): EPEVTQTPSHQVTQMGQEVILRCVPISNHLYFYWYRQILGQKVEFLVSFYNNEISEKSEIFDDQFSVERPDGSNFTLKIRSTKLEDSAMYFCASSEGGVDLYEQYFGPGTRLTVT.

The chain recombines TRBV7-9 with TRBJ2-3, with 10 bases lining up with TRBD1. Trimming cost V 4 bases and J 4 bases; bases outside gene matches: 8. Looked up from germline, CDR1 is SEHNR and CDR2 is FQNEAQ (reference sequence). The CDR3 is 16 amino acids. The CDR3 is CASSSWGQGIADTQYF. The CDR3 DNA reads TGTGCCAGCAGCTCGTGGGGACAGGGGATTGCAGATACGCAGTATTTT.

The chain has TRBV9 and TRBJ2-7; a weak D match, TRBD1 (5 bases). V dropped 1 base and J dropped 3 bases, with 14 bases sitting between them. CDR1 SGDLS and CDR2 YYNGEE come from the germline V gene. The CDR3 sequence is 15 residues long. For the CDR3, the DNA is TGTGCCAGCAGCGTATCAACAGGTTACGACTACGAGCAGTACTTC. Translation: CASSVSTGYDYEQYF.

J is TRBJ2-5 and V is TRBV6-6; 12 nucleotides agree with TRBD2. The J segment lost 4 bases and the V segment lost 7 bases, leaving 10 bases of the junction unmatched. Per germline, CDR1 MNHNY and CDR2 SVGAGI (reference sequence). The CDR3 is made up of 16 amino acids. CDR3 region: CASTMTSGGGRETQYF. CDR3 DNA: TGTGCCAGCACCATGACTAGCGGGGGAGGGCGAGAGACCCAGTACTTC.

The CDR3 bases are TGTGCCAGCAGCCAACAGGGTGACTCTGGAAACACCATATATTTT. It is translated as CASSQQGDSGNTIYF. This chain joins TRBV7-3 and TRBJ1-3; D may be TRBD1 (6 bases). V lost 5 bases and J 0 bases, leaving 11 bases between the germline ends. In germline, CDR1 is SGHTA, CDR2 FQGTGA. This CDR3 region has 15 residues.

The V gene is TRBV24-1, the J gene TRBJ2-7; maybe TRBD2 (6 bases). Germline V gene sequence: CDR1 KGHDR, CDR2 SFDVKD. The CDR3 runs to 15 residues. Trimming stripped 2 bases from V and 2 bases from J, with 12 bases between. CDR3 DNA sequence: TGTGCCACCAGTGATTGGGTTAGCGGAGCCTACGAGCAGTACTTC. Translation gives CATSDWVSGAYEQYF.

This clone has just one count. The gene calls are TRBV7-2 and TRBJ1-4; a weak D match, TRBD1 (5 bases). Germline values: CDR1 SGHTA, CDR2 FQGNSA. The CDR3 consists of 15 residues. Trimming cost V 0 bases and J 3 bases, with 8 bases left between them. The CDR3 sequence is CASSLAGGSNEKLFF. The CDR3 DNA sequence: TGTGCCAGCAGCTTAGCGGGGGGGTCTAATGAAAAACTGTTTTTT. The full variable domain, rest sourced from reference TRBV7-2 and TRBJ1-4, is GAGVSQSPSNKVTEKGKDVELRCDPISGHTALYWYRQSLGQGLEFLIYFQGNSAPDKSGLPSDRFSAERTGGSVSTLTIQRTQQEDSAVYLCASSLAGGSNEKLFFGSGTQLSVL.

V and J are TRBV7-8 and TRBJ2-6; a weak D match, TRBD2 (5 bases). The CDR3 has 15 amino acids. Germline loops: CDR1 SGHVS, CDR2 FQNEAQ. Between the trimmed V and J ends, which lost 3 bases and 0 bases, there was a span of 6 bases. The CDR3: CASSFGVSGANVLTF. CDR3 nucleotide sequence: TGTGCCAGCAGCTTCGGGGTCTCTGGGGCCAACGTCCTGACTTTC. Combining the CDR3 with reference TRBV7-8 and TRBJ2-6 gives the whole variable domain GAGVSQSPRYKVAKRGQDVALRCDPISGHVSLFWYQQALGQGPEFLTYFQNEAQLDKSGLPSDRFFAERPEGSVSTLKIQRTQQEDSAVYLCASSFGVSGANVLTFGAGSRLTVL.

The chain carries TRBV4-1 and TRBJ2-6, with a weak D call TRBD1 (6 bases). Between the trimmed V and J ends, which lost 5 bases and 1 base, there was a span of 12 bases. The germline gives CDR1 MGHRA, CDR2 YSYEKL. The CDR3 totals 16 residues. The CDR3 DNA reads TGCGCCAGCAGCTATAAACAGGGTTCTGGGGCCAACGTCCTGACTTTC. Its protein product is CASSYKQGSGANVLTF.

The chain joins TRBV7-2 to TRBJ2-7; 9 positions match TRBD1. In germline, CDR1 is SGHTA, CDR2 FQGNSA. The CDR3 is made up of 16 amino acids. V dropped 1 base and J dropped 4; count of bases not matched to a gene: 8. CDR3: CASSLDIGTGSYEQYF. CDR3 bases: TGTGCCAGCAGCTTAGACATTGGGACAGGGAGTTACGAGCAGTACTTC.